A single sample is the source of the 2 T cell receptor beta chains below, sequenced in a study of identical twins. TCRdb itself ran the 5' RACE reads through MiXCR, one entry per CDR3 protein. This table holds roughly 720,000 distinct CDR3 sequences, about 18% found once. The sample was also linked to a second study, of T cells expressing NK-cell markers.

Sample: PBMCs. These TCRs come from a woman aged 18-35 years in good health.

DNA of the CDR3: TGTGCCAGCGAACTAGCGGGGATCACAGATACGCAGTATTTT. It encodes CASELAGITDTQYF. The chain is built from TRBV2 and TRBJ2-3; 10 bases line up with TRBD2. Germline-derived CDR1 and CDR2 are SNHLY and FYNNEI. The CDR3 covers 14 residues. V shed 8 bases, J shed 2 bases, and the junction held 4 bases outside the gene matches.

The chain links TRBV5-1 to TRBJ2-2, with D possibly being TRBD2 (5 bases). The CDR3 runs to 16 residues. The V end lost 3 bases, the J end lost 8 bases, and 20 bases lay between the germline ends. The germline V gene encodes CDR1 SGHRS and CDR2 YFSETQ. This CDR3 is CASSSGTTLAAGELFF. The CDR3 DNA follows: TGCGCCAGCAGCTCGGGAACGACCCTAGCAGCGGGGGAGCTGTTTTTT.